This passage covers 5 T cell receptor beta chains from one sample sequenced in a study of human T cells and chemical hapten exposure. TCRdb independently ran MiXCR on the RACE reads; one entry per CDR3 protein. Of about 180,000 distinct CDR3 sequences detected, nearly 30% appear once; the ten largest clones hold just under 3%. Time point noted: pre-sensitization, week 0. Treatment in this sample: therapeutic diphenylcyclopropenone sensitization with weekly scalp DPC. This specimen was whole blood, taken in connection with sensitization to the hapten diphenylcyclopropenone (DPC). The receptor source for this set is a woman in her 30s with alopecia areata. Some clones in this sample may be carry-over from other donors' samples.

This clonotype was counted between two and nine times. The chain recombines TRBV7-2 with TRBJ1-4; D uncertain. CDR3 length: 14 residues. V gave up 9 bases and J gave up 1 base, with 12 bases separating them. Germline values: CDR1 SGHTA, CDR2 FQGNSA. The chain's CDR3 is CASQDSRTNEKLFF. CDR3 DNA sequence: TGTGCCAGTCAGGATAGTAGAACTAATGAAAAACTGTTTTTT.

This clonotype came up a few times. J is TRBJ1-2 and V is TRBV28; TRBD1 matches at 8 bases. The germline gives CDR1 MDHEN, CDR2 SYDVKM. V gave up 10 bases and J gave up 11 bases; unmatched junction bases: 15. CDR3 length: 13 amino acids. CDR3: CATLTTNDRGYTF. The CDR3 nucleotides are TGTGCCACCCTGACGACCAACGACAGGGGATACACCTTC.

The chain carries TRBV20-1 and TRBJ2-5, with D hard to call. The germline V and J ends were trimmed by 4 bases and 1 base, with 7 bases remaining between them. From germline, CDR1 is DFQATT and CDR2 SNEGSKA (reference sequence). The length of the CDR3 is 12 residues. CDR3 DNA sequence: TGCAGTGCTATGTGGTTCCAAGAGACCCAGTACTTC. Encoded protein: CSAMWFQETQYF.

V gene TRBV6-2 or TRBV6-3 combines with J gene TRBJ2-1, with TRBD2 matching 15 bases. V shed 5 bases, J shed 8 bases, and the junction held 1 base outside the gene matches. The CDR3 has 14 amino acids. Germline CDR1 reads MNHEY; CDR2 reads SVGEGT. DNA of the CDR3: TGTGCCAGCAGTGGACTAGCGGGAGGGGATGAGCAGTTCTTC. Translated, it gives CASSGLAGGDEQFF.

DNA for the CDR3: TGTGCCAGCAGCTTAGGGGACAGGGCTTTTGGAGATACGCAGTATTTT. Protein: CASSLGDRAFGDTQYF. The chain joins TRBV7-2 to TRBJ2-3; 9 bases are shared with TRBD1. The CDR3 spans 16 residues. Germline CDR1 is SGHTA and CDR2 is FQGNSA. Unmatched junction bases numbered 7, after V lost 1 base and J lost 5 bases.